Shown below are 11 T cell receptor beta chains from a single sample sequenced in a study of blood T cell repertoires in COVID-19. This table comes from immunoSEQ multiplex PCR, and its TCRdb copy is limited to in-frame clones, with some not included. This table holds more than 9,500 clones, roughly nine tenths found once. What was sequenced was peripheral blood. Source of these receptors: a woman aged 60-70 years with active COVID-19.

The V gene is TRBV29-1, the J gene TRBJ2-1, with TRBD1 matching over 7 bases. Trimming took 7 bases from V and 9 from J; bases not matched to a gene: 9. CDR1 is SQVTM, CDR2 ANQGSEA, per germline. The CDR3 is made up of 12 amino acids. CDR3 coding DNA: TGCAGCGGTAAGGACAGGCCTTTTGAGCAGTTCTTC. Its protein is CSGKDRPFEQFF.

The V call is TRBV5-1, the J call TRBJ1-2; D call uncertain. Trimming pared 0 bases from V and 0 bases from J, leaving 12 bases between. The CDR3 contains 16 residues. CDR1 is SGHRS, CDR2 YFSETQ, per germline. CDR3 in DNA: TGCGCCAGCAGCTTGGCCCCGATGGAGACTAACTATGGCTACACCTTC. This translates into CASSLAPMETNYGYTF.

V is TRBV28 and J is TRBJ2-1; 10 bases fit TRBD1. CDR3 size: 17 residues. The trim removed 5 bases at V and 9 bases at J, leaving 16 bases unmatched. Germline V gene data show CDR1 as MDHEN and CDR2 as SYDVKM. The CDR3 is CASSRTGGGSHRREQFF. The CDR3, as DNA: TGTGCCAGCAGTCGGACAGGGGGTGGATCCCATCGGCGTGAGCAGTTCTTC.

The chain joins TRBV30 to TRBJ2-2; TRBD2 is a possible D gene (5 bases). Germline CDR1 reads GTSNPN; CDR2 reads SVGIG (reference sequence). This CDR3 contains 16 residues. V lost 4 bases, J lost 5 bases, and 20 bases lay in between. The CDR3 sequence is CAWMDRDSDSTGELFF. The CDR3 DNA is TGTGCCTGGATGGATCGCGATTCGGACTCAACCGGGGAGCTGTTTTTT.

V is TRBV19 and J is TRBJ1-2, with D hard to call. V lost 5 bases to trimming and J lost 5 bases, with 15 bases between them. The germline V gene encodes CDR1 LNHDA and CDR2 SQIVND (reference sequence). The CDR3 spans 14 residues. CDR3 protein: CASSPQVDRYGYTF. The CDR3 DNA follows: TGTGCCAGTAGTCCCCAGGTAGATCGGTATGGCTACACCTTC.

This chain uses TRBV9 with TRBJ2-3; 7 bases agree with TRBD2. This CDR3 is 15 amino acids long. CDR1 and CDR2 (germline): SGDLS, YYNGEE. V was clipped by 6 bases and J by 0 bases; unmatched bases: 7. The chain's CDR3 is CASNVAGDSTDTQYF. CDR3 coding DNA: TGTGCCAGCAATGTAGCGGGCGATAGCACAGATACGCAGTATTTT.

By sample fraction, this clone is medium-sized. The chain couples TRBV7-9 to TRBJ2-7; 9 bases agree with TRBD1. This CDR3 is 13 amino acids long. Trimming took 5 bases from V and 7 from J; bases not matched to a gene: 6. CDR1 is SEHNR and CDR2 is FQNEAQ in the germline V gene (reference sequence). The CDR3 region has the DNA TGTGCCAGCAGCCGAGACAGGGGGTTTGAGCAGTACTTC. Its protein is CASSRDRGFEQYF.

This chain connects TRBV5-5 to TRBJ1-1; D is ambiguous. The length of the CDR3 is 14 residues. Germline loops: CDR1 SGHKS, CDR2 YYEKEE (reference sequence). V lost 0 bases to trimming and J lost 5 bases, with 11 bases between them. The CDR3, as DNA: TGTGCCAGCAGCTTGGATGGTCAGGCGACTGAAGCTTTCTTT. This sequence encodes CASSLDGQATEAFF.

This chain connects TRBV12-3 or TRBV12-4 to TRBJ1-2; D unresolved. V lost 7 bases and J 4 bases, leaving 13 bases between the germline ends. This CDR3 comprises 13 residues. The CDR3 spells CASKARSPYGYTF. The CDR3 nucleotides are TGTGCCAGCAAAGCGAGGAGCCCCTATGGCTACACCTTC.

CDR3 loop: CASSLTSDTGELFF. CDR3 coding DNA: TGTGCCAGCAGCTTGACCTCGGACACCGGGGAGCTGTTTTTT. The chain couples TRBV5-4 to TRBJ2-2; D remains unclear. The CDR3 runs to 14 residues. Deletions cut 1 base from V and 3 bases from J, with 7 bases between. Per germline, CDR1 SGHNT and CDR2 YYREEE (reference sequence). Supplemented by reference TRBV5-4 and TRBJ2-2, the full variable domain reads ETGVTQSPTHLIKTRGQQVTLRCSSQSGHNTVSWYQQALGQGPQFIFQYYREEENGRGNFPPRFSGLQFPNYSSELNVNALELDDSALYLCASSLTSDTGELFFGEGSRLTVL.

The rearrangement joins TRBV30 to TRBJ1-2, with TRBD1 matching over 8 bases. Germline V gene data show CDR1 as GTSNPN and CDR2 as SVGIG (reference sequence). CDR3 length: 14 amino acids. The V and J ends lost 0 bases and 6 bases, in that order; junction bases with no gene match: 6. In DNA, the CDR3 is TGTGCCTGGAGTGTACGTCAGGGGGCGAATGGCTACACCTTC. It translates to CAWSVRQGANGYTF.